Listed here is a single T cell receptor (beta chain). This clonotype was seen a handful of times. Which antigen it targets is not known. No much larger clone exists at a distance of one base, and base qualities are not known. Every donor in the study was a healthy Caucasian. Three pairs of female monozygotic twins, all aged about 18 to 29 years, were included in the twin cohort. Positive isolation kits from Invitrogen were used to isolate CD4+ and CD8+ T cell populations. Via the germline V gene (reference sequence), CDR1 is DFQATT and CDR2 SNEGSKA. Spanning cysteine to phenylalanine, the CDR3 consists of 14 amino acids. The only DNA kept is the CDR3, 42 bases in frame from the first base. Trimming costs V 3 bases and J 2 bases, and their ends lie 12 bases apart. This specimen belongs to a study of identical twins listed by TCRdb under 2016. Describing the broader study: To test whether fetal clonotypes persist, the study used deep sequencing on TCR alpha and beta repertoires from monozygotic twins, unrelated adults of various ages, and cord blood. To rule out contamination, the twin experiments were replicated at different times with different library preparation protocols. Study-wide conclusions, independent of this receptor: Because the same donors could not be followed over many years, the conclusions relied on cross-sectional statistical analysis. The excess sharing between twins in beta out-of-frame sequences was weaker because fewer shared sequences reduced the signal-to-noise ratio. In monozygotic twins, recombination models systematically underestimated out-of-frame TCR alpha sharing, but the models matched the sharing seen between unrelated individuals. Zero-insertion analyses could be partly confounded by invariant T cells such as MAIT and iNKT, though diverse VJ usage argued against such confounding for most clonotypes. Out-of-frame TCR alpha sequences shared between twins showed an excess of low generation-probability sequences compared with coincidental sharing between unrelated individuals. Abundant cord blood beta clonotypes had fewer insertions, young adult naive repertoires showed a similar but weaker trend, and memory repertoires showed no such trend.

Libraries were prepared through 5' RACE. The sequencing machine was an Illumina HiSeq 2000. A universal primer binding site was added through template switching, and the final cDNA carried a unique molecular identifier so that TCR cDNA molecules could be counted accurately. Specific primers in the conserved constant-segment region were used to synthesize first-strand cDNA for TCR alpha and beta chains. To control for contamination, each cDNA library was double barcoded with a SMART-Mk sample barcode plus Illumina barcodes. TruSeq adapter sequences and Illumina sample barcodes were added in two successive PCR steps. The Illumina HiSeq platform was used with custom primers to sequence TCR alpha and beta cDNA libraries. Per the authors' processing: MiGEC processed the raw reads to extract unique molecular identifiers, while MiXCR was used to determine the CDR3 positions. Recombination models were inferred per individual with the repgenHMM and IGoR tools using an EM algorithm. Shared clonotype analysis was performed with the tcR package in R, normalizing sharing by the product of cloneset sizes. To study raw recombination free of thymic and clonal selection effects, out-of-frame nonproductive sequences were analyzed. Starting from the raw public reads, TCRdb applied fastp trimming at Q25, assembled clones with MiXCR and retained in-frame beta chains. A single entry per CDR3 protein holds the most common genes and DNA from its merged rows. The V and J calls come from TCRdb's annotation, not from the publication. In this sample the table shows hundreds of thousands of distinct CDR3 sequences, 20% to 25% of which occur a single time. The top ten clones comprise 0.48% of the sample.

This sample was shared with a second study, whose subject was yellow fever vaccine responses in identical twins. Taken from the second paper: The authors reported that the T cell response to vaccination in identical twins appeared partly convergent and partly personalized. In identical twins, the study followed T cell clones that responded to the vaccine with precision.

The sequenced sample was CD4+ T cells sorted from blood. The chain couples TRBV20-1 to TRBJ2-3; no D segment can be confidently identified. The sequence was collected from a woman younger than 35 in good health. The CDR3 protein is CSASNYRNTDTQYF. In nucleotides, the sequence is TGCAGTGCTAGTAATTATAGGAACACAGATACGCAGTATTTT.